The next 13 T cell receptor beta chains were all read from a single sample in a study of blood T cell repertoires in COVID-19. Only in-frame clones appear in the TCRdb table, and some are missing; sequencing was by immunoSEQ multiplex PCR. The table shows approximately 100,000 clones, with roughly 85% occurring only once. The sample consisted of peripheral blood. The receptors here all came from a man aged 45 to 65 in a cohort sampled during active COVID-19.

The chain has TRBV19 and TRBJ1-1, with D maybe TRBD1 (6 bases). This CDR3 is built from 14 residues. V lost 7 bases and J 2 bases, leaving 14 bases between the germline ends. Germline V gene lookup returns CDR1 LNHDA and CDR2 SQIVND (reference sequence). DNA of the CDR3: TGTGCCAGTATGGGGGGGGGCTTCAACACTGAAGCTTTCTTT. This sequence encodes CASMGGGFNTEAFF.

The chain couples TRBV11-3 to TRBJ1-1; 7 bases map to TRBD1. The CDR3 covers 16 residues. J lost 7 bases, V lost 5 bases, and 16 bases had no gene match. Germline-derived CDR1 and CDR2 are SGHNT and YENEEA. This CDR3 is CASSAPRTGNAHEAFF. The DNA of the CDR3 is TGTGCCAGCAGCGCACCAAGGACAGGAAACGCCCATGAAGCTTTCTTT.

This clone came up once. The rearrangement links TRBV21-1 to TRBJ1-5; the table's D gene call, TRBD1, was not cross checked with the DNA. TRBV21-1 constitutes a pseudogene. This CDR3 is built from 17 residues. CDR3 sequence reads: CASSNRGLTGEDQPQHF. CDR3 coding DNA: TGTGCCAGCAGCAATAGGGGCCTAACAGGGGAGGATCAGCCCCAGCATTTT.

The J gene is TRBJ2-2, the V gene TRBV5-6; 7 bases are shared with TRBD1. The trim removed 4 bases at V and 1 base at J, leaving 4 bases unmatched. This CDR3 contains 15 residues. The germline V gene encodes CDR1 SGHDT and CDR2 YYEEEE. The CDR3: CASSRDSRNTGELFF. DNA of the CDR3: TGTGCCAGCAGCCGGGACAGCAGGAACACCGGGGAGCTGTTTTTT.

The V gene is TRBV19, the J gene TRBJ2-2, with D perhaps matching TRBD1 (6 bases). CDR3 length equals 16 residues. Germline V lookup: CDR1 LNHDA, CDR2 SQIVND (reference sequence). V lost 4 bases, J lost 1 base, and 13 bases lay in between. CDR3 sequence (DNA): TGTGCCAGTAGTACCCGGGACACGCTGAACACCGGGGAGCTGTTTTTT. Amino acid sequence: CASSTRDTLNTGELFF.

Worth noting for this clone: Additional DNA sequences in this sample encode the identical CDR3. The chain joins TRBV18 to TRBJ1-2; TRBD1 agrees at 8 bases. This CDR3 contains 13 residues. The J segment lost 9 bases and the V segment lost 2 bases, leaving 5 bases of the junction unmatched. Germline V gives CDR1 KGHSH, CDR2 LQKENI. This CDR3 is CASSPGQGFRYTF. CDR3 DNA sequence: TGTGCCAGCTCACCAGGACAGGGTTTTCGCTACACCTTC.

The CDR3 loop is CASSVEWRPNSPLHF. As DNA, the CDR3 is TGTGCCAGCAGCGTAGAGTGGCGGCCTAATTCACCCCTCCACTTT. The rearrangement joins TRBV9 to TRBJ1-6; D not certain. The CDR3 has 15 amino acids. Germline values: CDR1 SGDLS, CDR2 YYNGEE. With 0 bases removed from V and 6 bases from J, the gap between germline ends came to 10 bases.

This chain joins TRBV7-9 and TRBJ2-7, with 10 bases matching TRBD2. The CDR3 is 17 amino acids. With V trimmed by 4 bases and J by 0 bases, 9 bases remained unmatched. The germline CDR1 and CDR2 sequences are SEHNR and FQNEAQ (reference sequence). CDR3 DNA sequence: TGTGCCAGCAGCTGGGGAGCTAGCGGGGGCTACTCCTACGAGCAGTACTTC. As protein: CASSWGASGGYSYEQYF.

The chain carries TRBV2 and TRBJ2-1; TRBD2 matches 9 bases. This CDR3 region has 16 residues. V was pared by 3 bases and J by 7 bases, with 10 bases of the junction left unmatched. Germline lookup yields CDR1 SNHLY and CDR2 FYNNEI. CDR3 sequence reads: CASSDPGGGAGNEQFF. CDR3 nucleotide sequence: TGTGCCAGCAGTGATCCGGGCGGGGGGGCTGGAAATGAGCAGTTCTTC.

The rearrangement joins TRBV6-1 to TRBJ2-1, with 13 bases aligning to TRBD2. Germline V lookup: CDR1 MNHNS, CDR2 SASEGT. There are 16 residues in the CDR3. V was clipped by 4 bases and J by 6 bases; unmatched bases: 6. CDR3 bases: TGTGCCAGCAGTGGGATCGGACTAGCGGGGGTCAATGAGCAGTTCTTC. It is translated as CASSGIGLAGVNEQFF.

The chain employs TRBV9 and TRBJ1-1; 7 nucleotides line up with TRBD1. J gave up 5 bases and V 3 bases, and 13 bases lay outside the gene matches. Looked up from germline, CDR1 is SGDLS and CDR2 is YYNGEE. CDR3 length: 16 amino acids. The CDR3 sequence: CASSALQGTTRTEAFF. CDR3 in DNA: TGTGCCAGCAGCGCTCTACAGGGGACGACGAGGACTGAAGCTTTCTTT.

In its sample, this clone was seen once. The J gene is TRBJ2-3, the V gene TRBV2; 9 bases match TRBD1. Germline V gene lookup returns CDR1 SNHLY and CDR2 FYNNEI. J lost 4 bases, V lost 7 bases, and 6 bases had no gene match. The CDR3 has 14 residues. The CDR3 DNA is TGTGCCAGCATCGACCGGACAGGGGCAGATACGCAGTATTTT. Translating gives CASIDRTGADTQYF.

A single count supports this clone. The chain combines TRBV19 with TRBJ1-2; TRBD1 matches 7 bases. The germline gives CDR1 LNHDA, CDR2 SQIVND (reference sequence). V shed 1 base and J 8 bases; nucleotides not matched to a gene: 16. The CDR3 consists of 17 residues. CDR3 residues: CASSIGGTEVVVGGYTF. The CDR3 DNA sequence: TGTGCCAGTAGTATAGGCGGGACAGAAGTGGTGGTTGGAGGCTACACCTTC. Combining the CDR3 with reference TRBV19 and TRBJ1-2 gives the whole variable domain DGGITQSPKYLFRKEGQNVTLSCEQNLNHDAMYWYRQDPGQGLRLIYYSQIVNDFQKGDIAEGYSVSREKKESFPLTVTSAQKNPTAFYLCASSIGGTEVVVGGYTFGSGTRLTVV.